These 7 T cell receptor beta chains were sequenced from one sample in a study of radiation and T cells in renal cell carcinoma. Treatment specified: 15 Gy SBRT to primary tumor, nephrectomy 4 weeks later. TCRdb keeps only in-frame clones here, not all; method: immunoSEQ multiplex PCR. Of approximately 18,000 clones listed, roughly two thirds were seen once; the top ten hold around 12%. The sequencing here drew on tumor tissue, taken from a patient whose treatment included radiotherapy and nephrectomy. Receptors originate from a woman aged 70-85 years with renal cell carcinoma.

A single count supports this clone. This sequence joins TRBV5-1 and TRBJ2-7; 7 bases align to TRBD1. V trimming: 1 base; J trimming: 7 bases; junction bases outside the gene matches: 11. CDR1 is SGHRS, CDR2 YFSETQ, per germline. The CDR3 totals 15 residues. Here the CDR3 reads CASSLFETGPREQYF. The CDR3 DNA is TGCGCCAGCAGCTTGTTTGAGACAGGGCCTAGGGAGCAGTACTTC.

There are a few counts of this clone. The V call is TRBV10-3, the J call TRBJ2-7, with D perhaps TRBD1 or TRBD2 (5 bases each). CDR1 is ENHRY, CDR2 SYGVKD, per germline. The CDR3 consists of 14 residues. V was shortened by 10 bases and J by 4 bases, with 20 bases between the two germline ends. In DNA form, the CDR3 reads TGTGCCACCTCAGCCGCTGGGGGAGAGTACGAGCAGTACTTC. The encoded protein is CATSAAGGEYEQYF.

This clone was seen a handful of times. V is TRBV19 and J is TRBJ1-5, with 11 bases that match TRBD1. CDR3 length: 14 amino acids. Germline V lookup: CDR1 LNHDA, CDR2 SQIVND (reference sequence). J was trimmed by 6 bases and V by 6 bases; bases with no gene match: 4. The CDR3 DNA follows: TGTGCCAGTAGCGGGACAGGGGGATCTCAGCCCCAGCATTTT. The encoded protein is CASSGTGGSQPQHF. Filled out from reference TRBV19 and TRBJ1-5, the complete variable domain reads DGGITQSPKYLFRKEGQNVTLSCEQNLNHDAMYWYRQDPGQGLRLIYYSQIVNDFQKGDIAEGYSVSREKKESFPLTVTSAQKNPTAFYLCASSGTGGSQPQHFGDGTRLSIL.

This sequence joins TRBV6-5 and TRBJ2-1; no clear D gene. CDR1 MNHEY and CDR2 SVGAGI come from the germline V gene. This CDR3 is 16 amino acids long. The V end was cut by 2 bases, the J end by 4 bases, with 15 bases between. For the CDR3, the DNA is TGTGCCAGCAGTTACCGCTCGTCGCAGAGTTACAATGAGCAGTTCTTC. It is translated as CASSYRSSQSYNEQFF.

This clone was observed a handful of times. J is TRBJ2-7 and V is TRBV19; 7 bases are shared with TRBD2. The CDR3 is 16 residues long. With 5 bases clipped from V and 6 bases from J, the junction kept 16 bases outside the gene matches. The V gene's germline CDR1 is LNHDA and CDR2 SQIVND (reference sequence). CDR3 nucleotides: TGTGCCAGTAGTTCCCGGGAGCCAGGGAGGGTTCGCGAGCAGTACTTC. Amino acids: CASSSREPGRVREQYF.

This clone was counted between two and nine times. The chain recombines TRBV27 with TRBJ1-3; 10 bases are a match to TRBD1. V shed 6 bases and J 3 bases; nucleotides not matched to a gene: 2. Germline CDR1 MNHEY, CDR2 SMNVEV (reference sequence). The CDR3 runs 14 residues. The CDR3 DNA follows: TGTGCCAGCAGCCGGACAGGGGGTGGAAACACCATATATTTT. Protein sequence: CASSRTGGGNTIYF.

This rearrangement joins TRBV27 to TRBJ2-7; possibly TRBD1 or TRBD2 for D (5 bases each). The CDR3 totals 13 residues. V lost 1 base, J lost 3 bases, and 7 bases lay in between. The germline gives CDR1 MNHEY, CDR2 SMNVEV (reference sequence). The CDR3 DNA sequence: TGTGCCAGCAGTTTATTTGGGGGCTACGAGCAGTACTTC. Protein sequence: CASSLFGGYEQYF.